The 24 T cell receptor beta chains reported below all come from one sample, sequenced in a study of shared clonotypes between healthy human individuals. TCRdb keeps only in-frame clones here, not all; method: immunoSEQ multiplex PCR. This sample carries about 2,500,000 clones, about 92% of them seen once, and the ten largest clones take over 0.12%. Sequencing was carried out using naive CD4+ T cells sorted from blood. Subset of the sample: CD45RA+ positively selected. The receptors were gathered from a man between 18 and 35 years old in good health.

This chain joins TRBV10-3 and TRBJ1-5; D is possibly TRBD1 (5 bases). V lost 3 bases, J lost 4 bases, and 10 bases lay in between. The CDR3 runs to 14 residues. Germline CDR1 ENHRY, CDR2 SYGVKD. CDR3 sequence reads: CAISEGHLNQPQHF. CDR3 nucleotide sequence: TGTGCCATCAGTGAAGGACACCTTAATCAGCCCCAGCATTTT.

This sequence joins TRBV5-5 and TRBJ2-1, with D perhaps TRBD2 (5 bases). Germline CDR1 reads SGHKS; CDR2 reads YYEKEE (reference sequence). This CDR3 is 20 amino acids long. Trimming stripped 4 bases from V and 1 base from J, with 27 bases between. The CDR3 DNA reads as TGTGCCAGCAGCCCATTACTAGACCATGCTTCACTTCGGTCCTACAATGAGCAGTTCTTC. Translating it yields CASSPLLDHASLRSYNEQFF.

CDR3 DNA sequence: TGTGCCAGCAGCCGTACAGGGATAGGCGAGCAGTACTTC. Its protein product is CASSRTGIGEQYF. V and J are TRBV7-9 and TRBJ2-7; possible D gene TRBD1, 6 bases. V was clipped by 5 bases and J by 6 bases, with 14 bases between them. Germline values: CDR1 SEHNR, CDR2 FQNEAQ (reference sequence). This CDR3 spans 13 amino acids.

This clone showed up just once. The V gene is TRBV5-1, the J gene TRBJ1-2; D is unresolved. CDR1 and CDR2 (germline): SGHRS, YFSETQ. This CDR3 region has 14 residues. V lost 6 bases, J lost 0 bases, and 12 bases lay in between. CDR3 DNA: TGCGCCAGCACCTCGGGTGCTGCTAACTATGGCTACACCTTC. Encoded protein: CASTSGAANYGYTF.

This chain uses TRBV6-4 with TRBJ1-1; D is unresolved. In germline, CDR1 is MRHNA, CDR2 SNTAGT. V was shortened by 0 bases and J by 0 bases, with 11 bases between the two germline ends. The CDR3 runs 16 residues. The chain's CDR3 is CASSDSPGTLNTEAFF. The CDR3 DNA reads as TGTGCCAGCAGTGACTCCCCAGGCACCTTGAACACTGAAGCTTTCTTT.

The V call is TRBV30, the J call TRBJ2-5, with TRBD2 identical over 12 bases. The CDR3 extends over 12 amino acids. After removal of 4 bases from V and 9 bases from J, the junction contained 3 bases not matched to a gene. In germline, CDR1 is GTSNPN, CDR2 SVGIG (reference sequence). CDR3 residues: CAWKASGRAQYF. The CDR3 nucleotides read TGTGCCTGGAAGGCTAGCGGGAGGGCCCAGTACTTC.

The chain uses TRBV18 and TRBJ1-2; D is uncertain. Looked up from germline, CDR1 is KGHSH and CDR2 is LQKENI. V was trimmed by 3 bases and J by 6 bases, leaving 11 bases between them. The CDR3 spans 13 residues. For the CDR3, the DNA is TGTGCCAGCTCACCCTCCATGGACGATGGCTACACCTTC. Its protein is CASSPSMDDGYTF.

The chain combines TRBV4-3 with TRBJ1-2; 7 positions agree with TRBD1. V lost 4 bases, J lost 4 bases, and 12 bases stayed unmatched. Germline loops: CDR1 LGHNA, CDR2 YSLEER. The CDR3 is made up of 16 amino acids. The CDR3 nucleotides read TGCGCCAGCAGCCCTGAACCCCAGGGGGGCATCTATGGCTACACCTTC. Encoded protein: CASSPEPQGGIYGYTF.

V usage is TRBV14 and J usage is TRBJ2-1; 7 bases match TRBD2. CDR3 size: 16 residues. The germline V gene has CDR1 SGHDN and CDR2 FVKESK. With V trimmed by 4 bases and J by 2 bases, 8 bases remained unmatched. The CDR3 nucleotides read TGTGCCAGCAGCCGTAGAGGAGCGGGAACCTACAATGAGCAGTTCTTC. Amino acids: CASSRRGAGTYNEQFF.

The genes are TRBV11-2 and TRBJ1-1; D ambiguous. The germline V gene has CDR1 SGHAT and CDR2 FQNNGV. The CDR3 is 14 residues long. Trimming took off 1 base at V and 8 bases at J, with 14 bases between the two ends. The CDR3 spells CASSLGQLPYEAFF. CDR3 coding DNA: TGTGCCAGCAGCTTAGGGCAACTGCCGTACGAAGCTTTCTTT.

The rearrangement links TRBV2 to TRBJ2-7; D may be TRBD2 (6 bases). The V gene lost 6 bases and the J gene lost 7 bases, with 19 bases spanning the gap. Germline V gene lookup returns CDR1 SNHLY and CDR2 FYNNEI. The CDR3 is 14 residues long. The CDR3 loop is CASRSGASVGEQYF. The CDR3 bases are TGTGCCAGCAGATCCGGGGCTAGCGTGGGGGAGCAGTACTTC. The whole variable domain, filled in from reference TRBV2 and TRBJ2-7, reads EPEVTQTPSHQVTQMGQEVILRCVPISNHLYFYWYRQILGQKVEFLVSFYNNEISEKSEIFDDQFSVERPDGSNFTLKIRSTKLEDSAMYFCASRSGASVGEQYFGPGTRLTVT.

This rearrangement joins TRBV9 to TRBJ2-1; D remains ambiguous. Germline loops: CDR1 SGDLS, CDR2 YYNGEE. This CDR3 comprises 15 residues. The V end lost 0 bases, the J end lost 1 base, and 8 bases lay between the germline ends. CDR3 nucleotides: TGTGCCAGCAGCGTAGCTTGGGAATCCTACAATGAGCAGTTCTTC. As protein: CASSVAWESYNEQFF. Full variable domain (outside the CDR3, taken from reference TRBV9 and TRBJ2-1): DSGVTQTPKHLITATGQRVTLRCSPRSGDLSVYWYQQSLDQGLQFLIQYYNGEERAKGNILERFSAQQFPDLHSELNLSSLELGDSALYFCASSVAWESYNEQFFGPGTRLTVL.

The CDR3 DNA is TGTGCCAGCAGGAGATCCACCGACACAGATACGCAGTATTTT. Protein product: CASRRSTDTDTQYF. The rearrangement joins TRBV25-1 to TRBJ2-3; no clear D. V gave up 6 bases and J gave up 2 bases, with 12 bases separating them. Germline CDR1 is MGHDK and CDR2 is SYGVNS. This CDR3 is built from 14 residues. The full variable domain, with the rest looked up from reference TRBV25-1 and TRBJ2-3, is EADIYQTPRYLVIGTGKKITLECSQTMGHDKMYWYQQDPGMELHLIHYSYGVNSTEKGDLSSESTVSRIRTEHFPLTLESARPSHTSQYLCASRRSTDTDTQYFGPGTRLTVL.

This sequence joins TRBV5-4 and TRBJ2-5; D unclear. The CDR3 is made up of 13 amino acids. The germline V and J ends were trimmed by 0 bases and 6 bases, with 9 bases remaining between them. The V gene's germline CDR1 is SGHNT and CDR2 YYREEE (reference sequence). The CDR3 is CASSLAWGKTQYF. CDR3 DNA sequence: TGTGCCAGCAGCTTGGCCTGGGGAAAGACCCAGTACTTC.

This clone came up a few times. V gene TRBV7-9 combines with J gene TRBJ1-1; D is ambiguous. The CDR3 is 12 amino acids. Germline assignment: CDR1 SEHNR and CDR2 FQNEAQ (reference sequence). The V gene lost 1 base and the J gene lost 5 bases, with 5 bases spanning the gap. CDR3 region: CASSLEWTEAFF. For the CDR3, the DNA is TGTGCCAGCAGCTTAGAATGGACTGAAGCTTTCTTT. Looking up the rest from reference TRBV7-9 and TRBJ1-1 gives the full variable domain: DTGVSQNPRHKITKRGQNVTFRCDPISEHNRLYWYRQTLGQGPEFLTYFQNEAQLEKSRLLSDRFSAERPKGSFSTLEIQRTEQGDSAMYLCASSLEWTEAFFGQGTRLTVV.

The chain is built from TRBV19 and TRBJ2-3, with 9 bases matching TRBD2. The germline V gene encodes CDR1 LNHDA and CDR2 SQIVND (reference sequence). The CDR3 covers 16 residues. After removal of 4 bases from V and 0 bases from J, the junction contained 5 bases not matched to a gene. Here the CDR3 reads CASSTSSGKSTDTQYF. The CDR3 region has the DNA TGTGCCAGTAGTACCTCTAGCGGGAAAAGCACAGATACGCAGTATTTT.

J is TRBJ2-7 and V is TRBV7-2; 9 bases are a match to TRBD1. The germline gives CDR1 SGHTA, CDR2 FQGNSA. This CDR3 region has 14 residues. Trimming removed 5 bases from V and 4 bases from J; junction bases left unmatched: 6. The CDR3 protein is CASSRGTGLYEQYF. The CDR3 region has the DNA TGTGCCAGCAGCCGAGGGACAGGGCTTTACGAGCAGTACTTC.

The genes are TRBV6-5 and TRBJ2-1, with TRBD2 matching over 11 bases. The ends lost 2 bases at V and 13 bases at J; junction bases unmatched: 10. The germline CDR1 and CDR2 sequences are MNHEY and SVGAGI. The CDR3 is 15 amino acids. This CDR3 reads CASSYQVSGRASQFF. The DNA for the CDR3 is TGTGCCAGCAGTTACCAAGTTAGCGGGAGGGCCTCCCAGTTCTTC.

The V call is TRBV11-2, the J call TRBJ2-2; 11 bases align to TRBD2. J was trimmed by 4 bases and V by 2 bases; bases with no gene match: 0. The CDR3 runs 15 residues. The germline gives CDR1 SGHAT, CDR2 FQNNGV. The CDR3, as DNA: TGTGCCAGCAGCTTAACTAGCGGGAGCACCGGGGAGCTGTTTTTT. Protein: CASSLTSGSTGELFF.

The CDR3 nucleotides read TGTGCCAGCAGCTCGGGGGGCGGAGGGGGTCAGCCCCAGCATTTT. Translating gives CASSSGGGGGQPQHF. The chain joins TRBV5-6 to TRBJ1-5, with D perhaps matching TRBD1 (6 bases). Germline V CDR1 and CDR2: SGHDT, YYEEEE. The CDR3 is 15 amino acids. Trimming shortened V by 3 bases and J by 6 bases, and 16 bases separated the two germline ends.

This clone was seen once. CDR3 DNA sequence: TGTGCCGGGACTAGCGGGAGAACAGATACGCAGTATTTT. This encodes CAGTSGRTDTQYF. V is TRBV30 and J is TRBJ2-3; 14 bases match TRBD2. There are 13 residues in the CDR3. Germline CDR1 reads GTSNPN; CDR2 reads SVGIG (reference sequence). The J segment lost 3 bases and the V segment lost 8 bases, leaving 1 base of the junction unmatched.

V gene TRBV4-3 combines with J gene TRBJ2-2; 7 nucleotides align to TRBD1. CDR3 length: 16 amino acids. The germline gives CDR1 LGHNA, CDR2 YSLEER. Trimming at V came to 3 bases and at J to 0 bases, leaving 4 bases not matched to a gene. CDR3 sequence reads: CASSQRQGTNTGELFF. CDR3 sequence (DNA): TGCGCCAGCAGCCAGAGACAGGGAACGAACACCGGGGAGCTGTTTTTT.

This clone has just a few counts. Other nucleotide sequences from this sample produce the same CDR3. The V and J genes are TRBV2 and TRBJ2-5; D gene uncertain. The V gene lost 6 bases and the J gene lost 2 bases, with 4 bases spanning the gap. The germline V gene has CDR1 SNHLY and CDR2 FYNNEI. This CDR3 region has 11 residues. The CDR3 region is CASSGQETQYF. The CDR3 DNA reads as TGTGCCAGCAGCGGTCAAGAGACCCAGTACTTC.

The chain carries TRBV7-9 and TRBJ2-1, with D possibly being TRBD1 or TRBD2 (5 bases each). The CDR3 extends over 14 amino acids. Germline V gene data show CDR1 as SEHNR and CDR2 as FQNEAQ (reference sequence). With 4 bases removed from V and 9 bases from J, the gap between germline ends came to 16 bases. This CDR3 is CASSSAGTVVEQFF. The CDR3 region has the DNA TGTGCCAGCAGCTCGGCCGGGACCGTCGTTGAGCAGTTCTTC.